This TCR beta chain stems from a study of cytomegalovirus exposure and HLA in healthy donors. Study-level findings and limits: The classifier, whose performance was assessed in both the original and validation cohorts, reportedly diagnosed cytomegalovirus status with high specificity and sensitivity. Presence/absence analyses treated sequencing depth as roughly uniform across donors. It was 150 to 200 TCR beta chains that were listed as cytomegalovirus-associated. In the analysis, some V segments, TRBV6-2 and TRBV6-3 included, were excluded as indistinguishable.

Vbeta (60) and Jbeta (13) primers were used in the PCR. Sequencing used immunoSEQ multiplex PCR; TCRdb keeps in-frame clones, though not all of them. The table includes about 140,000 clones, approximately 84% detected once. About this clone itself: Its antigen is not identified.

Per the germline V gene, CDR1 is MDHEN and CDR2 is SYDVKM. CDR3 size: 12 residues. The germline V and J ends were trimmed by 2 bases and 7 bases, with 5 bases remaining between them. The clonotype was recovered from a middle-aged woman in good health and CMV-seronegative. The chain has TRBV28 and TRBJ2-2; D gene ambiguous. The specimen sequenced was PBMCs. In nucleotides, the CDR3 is TGTGCCAGCAGTTTAGCGCTCGGGGAGCTGTTTTTT. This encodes CASSLALGELFF.